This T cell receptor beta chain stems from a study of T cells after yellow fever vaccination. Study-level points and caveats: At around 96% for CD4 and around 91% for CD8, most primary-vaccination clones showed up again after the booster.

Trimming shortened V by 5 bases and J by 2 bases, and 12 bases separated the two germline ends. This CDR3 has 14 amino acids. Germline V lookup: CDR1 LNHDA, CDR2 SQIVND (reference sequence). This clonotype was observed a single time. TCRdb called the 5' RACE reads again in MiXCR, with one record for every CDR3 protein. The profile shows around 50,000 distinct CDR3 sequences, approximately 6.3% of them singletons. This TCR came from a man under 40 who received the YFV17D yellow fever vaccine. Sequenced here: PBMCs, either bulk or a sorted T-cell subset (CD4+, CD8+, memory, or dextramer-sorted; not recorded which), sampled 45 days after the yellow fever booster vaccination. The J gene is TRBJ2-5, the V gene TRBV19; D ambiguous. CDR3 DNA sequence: TGTGCCAGTAGTGACCGGAAAACTCAAGAGACCCAGTACTTC. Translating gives CASSDRKTQETQYF.